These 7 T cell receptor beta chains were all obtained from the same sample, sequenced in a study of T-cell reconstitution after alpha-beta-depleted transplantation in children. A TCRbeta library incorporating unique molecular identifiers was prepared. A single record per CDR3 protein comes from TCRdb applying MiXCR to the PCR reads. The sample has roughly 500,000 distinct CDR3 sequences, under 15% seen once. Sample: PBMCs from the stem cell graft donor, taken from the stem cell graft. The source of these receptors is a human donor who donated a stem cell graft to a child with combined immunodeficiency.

In DNA, the CDR3 is TGTGCCAGCAGCGGGGTGGGACAGGGGGCGGTCGATGAGCAGTTCTTC. Translated, it gives CASSGVGQGAVDEQFF. V and J are TRBV12-3 or TRBV12-4 and TRBJ2-1, with 12 nucleotides matching TRBD1. V gave up 6 bases and J gave up 8 bases; unmatched junction bases: 11. The CDR3 runs 16 residues.

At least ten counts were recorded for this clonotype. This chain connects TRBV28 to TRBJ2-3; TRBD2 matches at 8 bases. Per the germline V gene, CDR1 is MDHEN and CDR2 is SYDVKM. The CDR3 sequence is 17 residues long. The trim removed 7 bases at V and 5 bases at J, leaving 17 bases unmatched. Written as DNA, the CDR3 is TGTGCCAGCACCTCACTAGCGGTCCCAGGGGTTGGAGATACGCAGTATTTT. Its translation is CASTSLAVPGVGDTQYF. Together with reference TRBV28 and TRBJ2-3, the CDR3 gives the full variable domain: DVKVTQSSRYLVKRTGEKVFLECVQDMDHENMFWYRQDPGLGLRLIYFSYDVKMKEKGDIPEGYSVSREKKERFSLILESASTNQTSMYLCASTSLAVPGVGDTQYFGPGTRLTVL.

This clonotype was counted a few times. Here the CDR3 reads CASSWGTSPRHTDTQYF. The CDR3 coding sequence is TGTGCCAGCAGCTGGGGGACTAGCCCTAGACACACAGATACGCAGTATTTT. V usage is TRBV7-9 and J usage is TRBJ2-3; TRBD2 matches at 9 bases. The CDR3 runs 17 residues. The V gene end was trimmed by 4 bases and the J gene end by 2 bases; junction bases not matched to a gene: 10. Germline V gene data show CDR1 as SEHNR and CDR2 as FQNEAQ (reference sequence).

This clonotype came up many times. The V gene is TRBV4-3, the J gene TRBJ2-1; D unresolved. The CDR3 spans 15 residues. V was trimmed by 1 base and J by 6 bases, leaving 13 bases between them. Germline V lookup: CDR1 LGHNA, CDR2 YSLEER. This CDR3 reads CASSQGRLKGNEQFF. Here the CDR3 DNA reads TGCGCCAGCAGCCAAGGCAGGCTAAAGGGCAATGAGCAGTTCTTC.

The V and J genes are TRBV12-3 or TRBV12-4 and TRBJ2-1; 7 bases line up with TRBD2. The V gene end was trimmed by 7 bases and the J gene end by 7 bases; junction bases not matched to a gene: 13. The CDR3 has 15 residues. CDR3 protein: CASTPPGGSSNEQFF. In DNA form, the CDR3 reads TGTGCCAGCACCCCCCCCGGGGGGAGTTCTAATGAGCAGTTCTTC.

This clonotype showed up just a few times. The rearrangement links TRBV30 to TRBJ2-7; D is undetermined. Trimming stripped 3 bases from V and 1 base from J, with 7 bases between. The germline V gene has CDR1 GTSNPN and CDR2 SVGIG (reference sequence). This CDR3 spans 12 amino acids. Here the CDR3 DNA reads TGTGCCTGGAGCGCCCTGTCCTACGAGCAGTACTTC. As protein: CAWSALSYEQYF.

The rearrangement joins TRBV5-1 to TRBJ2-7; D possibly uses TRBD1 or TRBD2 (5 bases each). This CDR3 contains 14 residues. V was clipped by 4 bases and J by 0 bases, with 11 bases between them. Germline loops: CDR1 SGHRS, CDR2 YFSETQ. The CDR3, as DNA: TGCGCCAGCAGCCAGGGACCCCTCTCCTACGAGCAGTACTTC. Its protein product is CASSQGPLSYEQYF.